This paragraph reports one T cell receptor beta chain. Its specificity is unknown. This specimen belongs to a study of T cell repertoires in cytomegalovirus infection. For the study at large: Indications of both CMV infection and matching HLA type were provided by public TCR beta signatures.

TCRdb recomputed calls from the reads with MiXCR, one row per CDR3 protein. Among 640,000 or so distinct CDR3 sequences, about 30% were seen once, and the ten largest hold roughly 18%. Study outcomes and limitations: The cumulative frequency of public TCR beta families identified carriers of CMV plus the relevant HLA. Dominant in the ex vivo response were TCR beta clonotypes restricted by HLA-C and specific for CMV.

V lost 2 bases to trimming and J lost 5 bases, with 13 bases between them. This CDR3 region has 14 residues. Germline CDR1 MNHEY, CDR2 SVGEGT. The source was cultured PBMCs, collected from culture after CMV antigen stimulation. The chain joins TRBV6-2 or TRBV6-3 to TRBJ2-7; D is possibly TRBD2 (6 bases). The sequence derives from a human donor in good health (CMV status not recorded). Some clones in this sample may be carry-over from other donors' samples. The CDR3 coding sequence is TGTGCCAGCAGTTACGAACGGGAGTACCACGAGCAGTACTTC. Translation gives CASSYEREYHEQYF.